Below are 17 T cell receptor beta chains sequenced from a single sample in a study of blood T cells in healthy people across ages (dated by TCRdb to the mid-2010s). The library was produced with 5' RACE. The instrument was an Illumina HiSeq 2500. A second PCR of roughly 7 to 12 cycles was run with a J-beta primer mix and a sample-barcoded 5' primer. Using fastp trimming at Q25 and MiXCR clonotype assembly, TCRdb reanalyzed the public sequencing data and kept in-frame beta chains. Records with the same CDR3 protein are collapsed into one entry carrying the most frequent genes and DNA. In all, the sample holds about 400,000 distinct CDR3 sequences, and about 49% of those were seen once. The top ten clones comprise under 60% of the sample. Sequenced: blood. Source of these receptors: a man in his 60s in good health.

CDR3: CSASEIFLFGDEQFF. For the CDR3, the DNA is TGCAGTGCGTCAGAGATTTTCCTCTTTGGGGATGAGCAGTTCTTC. This chain connects TRBV20-1 to TRBJ2-1; D remains unclear. V lost 6 bases and J 8 bases, leaving 23 bases between the germline ends. From germline, CDR1 is DFQATT and CDR2 SNEGSKA (reference sequence). This CDR3 is built from 15 residues.

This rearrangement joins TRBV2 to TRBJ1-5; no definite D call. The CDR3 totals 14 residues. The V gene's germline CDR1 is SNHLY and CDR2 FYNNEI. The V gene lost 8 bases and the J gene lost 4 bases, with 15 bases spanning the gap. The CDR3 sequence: CASGRIGRNQPQHF. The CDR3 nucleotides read TGTGCCAGCGGGAGGATAGGGAGAAATCAGCCCCAGCATTTT. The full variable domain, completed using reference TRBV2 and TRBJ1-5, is EPEVTQTPSHQVTQMGQEVILRCVPISNHLYFYWYRQILGQKVEFLVSFYNNEISEKSEIFDDQFSVERPDGSNFTLKIRSTKLEDSAMYFCASGRIGRNQPQHFGDGTRLSIL.

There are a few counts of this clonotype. DNA of the CDR3: TGCAGCGTTGAGGTCCTAGCGGGGGGGAATGAGCAGTTCTTC. It encodes CSVEVLAGGNEQFF. The chain recombines TRBV29-1 with TRBJ2-1, with 12 bases matching TRBD2. The V gene's germline CDR1 is SQVTM and CDR2 ANQGSEA. V dropped 3 bases and J dropped 7; count of bases not matched to a gene: 4. The CDR3 is 14 amino acids.

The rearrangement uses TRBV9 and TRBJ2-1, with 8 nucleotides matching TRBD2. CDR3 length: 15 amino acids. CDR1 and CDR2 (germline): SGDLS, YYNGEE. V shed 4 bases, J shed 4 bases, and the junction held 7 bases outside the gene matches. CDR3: CASSSPTSVYNEQFF. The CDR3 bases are TGTGCCAGCAGCTCCCCGACTAGCGTTTACAATGAGCAGTTCTTC.

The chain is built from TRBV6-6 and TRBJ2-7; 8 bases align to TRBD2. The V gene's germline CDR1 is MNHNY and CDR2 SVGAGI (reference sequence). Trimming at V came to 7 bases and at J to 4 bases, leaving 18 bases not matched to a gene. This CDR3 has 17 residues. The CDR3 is CASTRRGGGQEGYEQYF. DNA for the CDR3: TGTGCCAGCACCCGACGGGGGGGCGGGCAAGAGGGTTACGAGCAGTACTTC.

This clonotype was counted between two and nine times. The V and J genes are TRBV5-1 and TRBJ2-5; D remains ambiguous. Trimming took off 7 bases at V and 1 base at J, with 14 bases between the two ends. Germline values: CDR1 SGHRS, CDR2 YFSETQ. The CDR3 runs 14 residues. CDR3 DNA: TGCGCCAGCCGACTTCAAGGCGGCCAAGAGACCCAGTACTTC. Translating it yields CASRLQGGQETQYF.

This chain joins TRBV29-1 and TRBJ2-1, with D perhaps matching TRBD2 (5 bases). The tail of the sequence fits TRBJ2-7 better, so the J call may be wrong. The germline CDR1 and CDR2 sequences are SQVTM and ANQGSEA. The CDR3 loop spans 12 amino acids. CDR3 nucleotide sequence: TGCAGCGTTGCTTCGGGGACCTACGAGCAGTACTTC. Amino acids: CSVASGTYEQYF.

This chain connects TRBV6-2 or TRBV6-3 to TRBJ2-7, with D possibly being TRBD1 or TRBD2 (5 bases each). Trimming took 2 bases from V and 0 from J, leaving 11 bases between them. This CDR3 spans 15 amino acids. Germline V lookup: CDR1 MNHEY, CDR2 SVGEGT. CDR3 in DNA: TGTGCCAGCAGTTACCTGGGGGTCCACTCCTACGAGCAGTACTTC. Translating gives CASSYLGVHSYEQYF.

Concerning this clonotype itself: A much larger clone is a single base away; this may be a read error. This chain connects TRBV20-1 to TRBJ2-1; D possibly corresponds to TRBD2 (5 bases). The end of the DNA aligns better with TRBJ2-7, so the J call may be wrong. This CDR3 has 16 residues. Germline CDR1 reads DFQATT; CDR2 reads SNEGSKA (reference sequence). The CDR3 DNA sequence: TGCAGTGCTCCTACCGAAGCGGACCCCAGCTACAATGAGCAGTACTTC. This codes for CSAPTEADPSYNEQYF.

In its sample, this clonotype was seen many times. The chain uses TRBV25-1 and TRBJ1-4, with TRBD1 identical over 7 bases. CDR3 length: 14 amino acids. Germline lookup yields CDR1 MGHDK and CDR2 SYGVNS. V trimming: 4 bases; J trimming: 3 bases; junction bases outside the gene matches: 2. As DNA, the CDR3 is TGTGCCAGCAGTGCAGGGGGAGCTAATGAAAAACTGTTTTTT. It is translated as CASSAGGANEKLFF.

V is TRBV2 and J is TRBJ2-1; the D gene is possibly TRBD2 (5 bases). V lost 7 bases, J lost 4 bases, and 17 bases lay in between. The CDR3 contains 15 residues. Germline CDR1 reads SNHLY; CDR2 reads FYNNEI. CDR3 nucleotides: TGTGCCAGCAAGTCTGACCTAGCATCATACAATGAGCAGTTCTTC. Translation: CASKSDLASYNEQFF.

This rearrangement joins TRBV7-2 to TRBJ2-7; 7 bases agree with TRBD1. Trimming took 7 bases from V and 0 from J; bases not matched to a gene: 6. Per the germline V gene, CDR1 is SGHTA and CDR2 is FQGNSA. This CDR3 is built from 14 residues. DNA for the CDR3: TGTGCCAGCAAACAGGGGTATTACTCCTACGAGCAGTACTTC. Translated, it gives CASKQGYYSYEQYF. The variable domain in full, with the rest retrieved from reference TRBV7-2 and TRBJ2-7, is GAGVSQSPSNKVTEKGKDVELRCDPISGHTALYWYRQSLGQGLEFLIYFQGNSAPDKSGLPSDRFSAERTGGSVSTLTIQRTQQEDSAVYLCASKQGYYSYEQYFGPGTRLTVT.

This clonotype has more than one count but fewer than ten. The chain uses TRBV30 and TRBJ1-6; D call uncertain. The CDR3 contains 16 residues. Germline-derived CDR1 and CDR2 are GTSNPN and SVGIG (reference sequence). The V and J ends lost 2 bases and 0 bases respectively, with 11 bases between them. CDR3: CAWSRAASSYNSPLHF. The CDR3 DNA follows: TGTGCCTGGAGTCGGGCAGCCAGCTCCTATAATTCACCCCTCCACTTT.

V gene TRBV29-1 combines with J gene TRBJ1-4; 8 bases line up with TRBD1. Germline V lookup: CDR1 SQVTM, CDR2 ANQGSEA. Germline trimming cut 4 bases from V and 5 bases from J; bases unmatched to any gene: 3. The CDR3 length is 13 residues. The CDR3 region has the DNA TGCAGCGTTGGTGACAGGGGCAATGAAAAACTGTTTTTT. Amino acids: CSVGDRGNEKLFF.

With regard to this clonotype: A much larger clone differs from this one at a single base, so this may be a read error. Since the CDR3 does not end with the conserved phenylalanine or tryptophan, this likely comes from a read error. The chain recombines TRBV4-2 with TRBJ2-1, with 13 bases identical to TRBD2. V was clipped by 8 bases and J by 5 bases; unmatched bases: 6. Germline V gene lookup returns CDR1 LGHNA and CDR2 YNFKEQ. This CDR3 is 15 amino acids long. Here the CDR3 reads CASGRLAGGDNEQFY. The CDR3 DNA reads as TGTGCCAGCGGACGACTAGCGGGGGGAGACAATGAGCAGTTCTAC.

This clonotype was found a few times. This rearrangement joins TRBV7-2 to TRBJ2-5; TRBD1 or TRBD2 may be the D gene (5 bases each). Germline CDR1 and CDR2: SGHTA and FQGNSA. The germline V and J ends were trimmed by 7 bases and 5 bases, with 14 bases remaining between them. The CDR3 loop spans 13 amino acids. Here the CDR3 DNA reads TGTGCCAGCACCCAGCGCAGGGAGGAGACCCAGTACTTC. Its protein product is CASTQRREETQYF.

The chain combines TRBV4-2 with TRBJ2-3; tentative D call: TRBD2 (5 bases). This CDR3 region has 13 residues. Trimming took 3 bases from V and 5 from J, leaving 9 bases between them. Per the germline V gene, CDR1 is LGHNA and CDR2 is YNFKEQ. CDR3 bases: TGTGCCAGCAGCCAGGGAGTTCTAGATACGCAGTATTTT. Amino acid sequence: CASSQGVLDTQYF.